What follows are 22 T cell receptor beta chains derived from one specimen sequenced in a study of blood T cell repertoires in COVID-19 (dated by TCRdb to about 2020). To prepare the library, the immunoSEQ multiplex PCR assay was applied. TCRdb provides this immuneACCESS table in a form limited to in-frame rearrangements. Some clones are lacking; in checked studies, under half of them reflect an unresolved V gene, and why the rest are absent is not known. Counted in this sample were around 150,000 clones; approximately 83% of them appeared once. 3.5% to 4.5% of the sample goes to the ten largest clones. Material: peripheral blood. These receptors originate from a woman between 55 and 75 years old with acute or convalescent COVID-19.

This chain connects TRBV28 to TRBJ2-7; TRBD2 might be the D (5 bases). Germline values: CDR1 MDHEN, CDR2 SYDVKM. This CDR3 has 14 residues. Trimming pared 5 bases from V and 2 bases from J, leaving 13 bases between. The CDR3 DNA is TGTGCCAGCAGTGGCGGGCCCGTCCCCTACGAGCAGTACTTC. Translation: CASSGGPVPYEQYF.

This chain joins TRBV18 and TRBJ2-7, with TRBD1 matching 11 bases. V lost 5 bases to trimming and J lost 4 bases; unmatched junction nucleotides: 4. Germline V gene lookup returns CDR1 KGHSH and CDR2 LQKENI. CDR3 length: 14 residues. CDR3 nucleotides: TGTGCCAGCTCAAGGGACAGGGGGGATTACGAGCAGTACTTC. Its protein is CASSRDRGDYEQYF.

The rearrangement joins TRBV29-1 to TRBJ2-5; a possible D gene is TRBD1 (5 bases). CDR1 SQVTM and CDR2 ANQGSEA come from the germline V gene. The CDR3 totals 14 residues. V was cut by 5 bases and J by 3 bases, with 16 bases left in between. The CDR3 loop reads CSVSQGNYEETQYF. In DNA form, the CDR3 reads TGCAGCGTTAGCCAGGGAAACTACGAAGAGACCCAGTACTTC.

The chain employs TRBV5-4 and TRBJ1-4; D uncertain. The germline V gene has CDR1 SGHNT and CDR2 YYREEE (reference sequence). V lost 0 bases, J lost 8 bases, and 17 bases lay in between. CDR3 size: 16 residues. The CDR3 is CASSLGGETSREKLFF. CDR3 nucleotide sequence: TGTGCCAGCAGCTTGGGCGGTGAGACTTCTCGCGAAAAACTGTTTTTT.

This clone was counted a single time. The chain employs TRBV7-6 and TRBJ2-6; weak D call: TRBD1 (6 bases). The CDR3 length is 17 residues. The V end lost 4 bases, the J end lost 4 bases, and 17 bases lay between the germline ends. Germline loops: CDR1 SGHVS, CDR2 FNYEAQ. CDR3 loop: CASSSLKQGLGANVLTF. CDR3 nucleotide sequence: TGTGCCAGCAGCTCCCTGAAACAGGGTCTAGGGGCCAACGTCCTGACTTTC.

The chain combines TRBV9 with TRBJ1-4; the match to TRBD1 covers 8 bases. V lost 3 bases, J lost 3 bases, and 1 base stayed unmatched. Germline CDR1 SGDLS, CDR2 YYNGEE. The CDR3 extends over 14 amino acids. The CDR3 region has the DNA TGTGCCAGCAGCGCGGGACAGGCTAATGAAAAACTGTTTTTT. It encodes CASSAGQANEKLFF.

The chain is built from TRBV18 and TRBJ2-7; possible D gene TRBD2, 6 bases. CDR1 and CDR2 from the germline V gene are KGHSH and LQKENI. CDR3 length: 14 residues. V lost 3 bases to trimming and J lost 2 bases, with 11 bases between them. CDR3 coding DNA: TGTGCCAGCTCACCCGGACGGGAGCCCTACGAGCAGTACTTC. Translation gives CASSPGREPYEQYF.

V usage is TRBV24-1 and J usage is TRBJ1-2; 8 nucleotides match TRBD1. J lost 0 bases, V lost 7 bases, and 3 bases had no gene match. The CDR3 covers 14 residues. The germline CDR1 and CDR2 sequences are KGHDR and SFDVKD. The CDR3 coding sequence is TGTGCCACCAGCGAACAGGGGGCTAACTATGGCTACACCTTC. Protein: CATSEQGANYGYTF.

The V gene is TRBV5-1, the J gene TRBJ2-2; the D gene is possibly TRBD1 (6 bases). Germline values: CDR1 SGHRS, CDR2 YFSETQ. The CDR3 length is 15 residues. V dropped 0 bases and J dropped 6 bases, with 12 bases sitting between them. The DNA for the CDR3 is TGCGCCAGCAGCTTGGGGCAGGGGATGCCCGGGGAGCTGTTTTTT. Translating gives CASSLGQGMPGELFF.

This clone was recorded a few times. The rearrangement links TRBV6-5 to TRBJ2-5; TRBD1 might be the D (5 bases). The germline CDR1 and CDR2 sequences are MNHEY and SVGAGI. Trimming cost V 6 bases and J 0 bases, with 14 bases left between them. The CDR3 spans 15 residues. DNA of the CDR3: TGTGCCAGCAGCGTTCTACCGACAGACCAAGAGACCCAGTACTTC. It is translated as CASSVLPTDQETQYF.

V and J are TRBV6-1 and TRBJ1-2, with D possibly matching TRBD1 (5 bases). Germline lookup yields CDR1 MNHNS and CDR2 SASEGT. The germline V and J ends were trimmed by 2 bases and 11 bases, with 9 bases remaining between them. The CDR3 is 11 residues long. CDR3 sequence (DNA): TGTGCCAGCAGTGAAAACAGGCGTTACACCTTC. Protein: CASSENRRYTF.

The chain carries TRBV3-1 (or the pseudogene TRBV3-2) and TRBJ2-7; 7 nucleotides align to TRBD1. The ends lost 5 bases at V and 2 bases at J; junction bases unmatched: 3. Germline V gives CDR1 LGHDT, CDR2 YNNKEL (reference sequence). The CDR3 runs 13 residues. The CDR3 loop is CASSFQGAYEQYF. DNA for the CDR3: TGTGCCAGCAGCTTCCAGGGGGCCTACGAGCAGTACTTC.

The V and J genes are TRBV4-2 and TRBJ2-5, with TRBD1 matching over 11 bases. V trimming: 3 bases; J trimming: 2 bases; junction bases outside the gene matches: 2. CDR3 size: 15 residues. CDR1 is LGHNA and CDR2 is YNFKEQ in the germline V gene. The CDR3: CASSQGTGGQETQYF. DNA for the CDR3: TGTGCCAGCAGCCAGGGGACAGGGGGGCAAGAGACCCAGTACTTC.

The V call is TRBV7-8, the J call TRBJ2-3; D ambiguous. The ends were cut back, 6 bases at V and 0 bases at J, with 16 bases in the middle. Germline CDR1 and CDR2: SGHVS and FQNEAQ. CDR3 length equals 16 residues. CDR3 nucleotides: TGTGCCAGCAGGCCTCCATTTCTACGAAGCACAGATACGCAGTATTTT. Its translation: CASRPPFLRSTDTQYF. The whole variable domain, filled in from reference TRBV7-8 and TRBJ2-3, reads GAGVSQSPRYKVAKRGQDVALRCDPISGHVSLFWYQQALGQGPEFLTYFQNEAQLDKSGLPSDRFFAERPEGSVSTLKIQRTQQEDSAVYLCASRPPFLRSTDTQYFGPGTRLTVL.

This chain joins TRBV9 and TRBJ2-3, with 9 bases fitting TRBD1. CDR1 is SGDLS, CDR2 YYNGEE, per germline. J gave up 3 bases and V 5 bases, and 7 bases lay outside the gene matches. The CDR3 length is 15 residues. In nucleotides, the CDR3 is TGTGCCAGCAGAGCCCACAGGGGGCCTACAGATACGCAGTATTTT. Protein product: CASRAHRGPTDTQYF.

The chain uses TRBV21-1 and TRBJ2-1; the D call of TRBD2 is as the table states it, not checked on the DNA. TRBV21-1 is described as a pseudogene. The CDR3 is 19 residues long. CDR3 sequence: CASSKAQTSGRLSYNEQFF. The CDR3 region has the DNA TGTGCCAGCAGCAAAGCCCAGACTAGCGGGAGGCTCTCCTACAATGAGCAGTTCTTC.

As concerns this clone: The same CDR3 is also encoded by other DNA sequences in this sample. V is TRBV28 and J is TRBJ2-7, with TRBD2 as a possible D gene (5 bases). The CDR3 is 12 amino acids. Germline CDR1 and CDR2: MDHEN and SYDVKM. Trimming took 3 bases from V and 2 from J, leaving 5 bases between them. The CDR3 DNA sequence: TGTGCCAGCAGTTTGCGGGCCTACGAGCAGTACTTC. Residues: CASSLRAYEQYF.

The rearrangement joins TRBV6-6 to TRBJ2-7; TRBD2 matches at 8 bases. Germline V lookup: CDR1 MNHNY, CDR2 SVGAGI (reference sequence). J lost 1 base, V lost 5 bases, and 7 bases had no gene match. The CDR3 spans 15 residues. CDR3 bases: TGTGCCAGCAGTCCCAGAGGCGGGAGGTCCTACGAGCAGTACTTC. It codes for CASSPRGGRSYEQYF.

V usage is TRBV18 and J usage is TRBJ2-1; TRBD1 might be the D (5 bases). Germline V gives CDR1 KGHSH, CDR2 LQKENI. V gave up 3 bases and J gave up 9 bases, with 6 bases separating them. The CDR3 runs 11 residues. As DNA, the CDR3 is TGTGCCAGCTCACCGCAGGGTGAGCAGTTCTTC. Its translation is CASSPQGEQFF.

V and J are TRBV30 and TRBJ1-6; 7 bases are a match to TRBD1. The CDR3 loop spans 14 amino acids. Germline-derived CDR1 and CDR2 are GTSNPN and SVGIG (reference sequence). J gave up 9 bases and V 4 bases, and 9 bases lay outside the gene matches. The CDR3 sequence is CAWNHRQGSSPLHF. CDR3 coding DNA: TGTGCCTGGAACCATCGACAGGGTAGTTCACCCCTCCACTTT.

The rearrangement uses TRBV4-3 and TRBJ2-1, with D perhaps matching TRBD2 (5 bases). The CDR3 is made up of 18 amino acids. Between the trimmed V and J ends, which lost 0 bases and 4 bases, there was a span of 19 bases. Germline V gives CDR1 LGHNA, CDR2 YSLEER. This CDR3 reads CASSQELVREFRYNEQFF. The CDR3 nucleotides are TGCGCCAGCAGCCAAGAGTTAGTTAGGGAGTTCCGGTACAATGAGCAGTTCTTC.

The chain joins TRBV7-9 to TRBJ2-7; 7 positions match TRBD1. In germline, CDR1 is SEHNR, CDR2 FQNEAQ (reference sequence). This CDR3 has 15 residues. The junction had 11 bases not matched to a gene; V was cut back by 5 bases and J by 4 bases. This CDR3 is CASSRWDRRAYEQYF. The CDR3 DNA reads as TGTGCCAGCAGCCGTTGGGACAGACGGGCATACGAGCAGTACTTC.